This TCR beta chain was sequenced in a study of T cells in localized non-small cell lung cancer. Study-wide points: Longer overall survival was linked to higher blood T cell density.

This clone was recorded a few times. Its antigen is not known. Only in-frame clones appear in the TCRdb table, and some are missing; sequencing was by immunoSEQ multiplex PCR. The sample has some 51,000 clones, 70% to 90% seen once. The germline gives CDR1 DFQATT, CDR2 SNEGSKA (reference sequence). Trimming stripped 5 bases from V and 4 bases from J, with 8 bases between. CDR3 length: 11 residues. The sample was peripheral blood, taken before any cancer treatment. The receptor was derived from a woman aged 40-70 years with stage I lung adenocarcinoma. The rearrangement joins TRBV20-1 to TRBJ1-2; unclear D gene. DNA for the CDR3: TGCAGTGCTTCTGCCGTCTATGGCTACACCTTC. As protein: CSASAVYGYTF.